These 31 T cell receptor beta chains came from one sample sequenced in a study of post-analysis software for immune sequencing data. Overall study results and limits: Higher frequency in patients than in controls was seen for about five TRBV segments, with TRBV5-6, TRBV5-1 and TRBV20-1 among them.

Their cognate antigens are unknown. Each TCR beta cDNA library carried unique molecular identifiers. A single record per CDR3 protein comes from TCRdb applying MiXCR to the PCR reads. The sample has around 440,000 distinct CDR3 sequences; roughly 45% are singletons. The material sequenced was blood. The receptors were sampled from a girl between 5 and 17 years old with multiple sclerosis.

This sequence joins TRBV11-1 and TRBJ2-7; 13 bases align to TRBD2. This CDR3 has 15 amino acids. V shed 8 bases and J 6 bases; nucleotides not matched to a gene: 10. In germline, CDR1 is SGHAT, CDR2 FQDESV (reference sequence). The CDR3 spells CASLYDTSGRGEQYF. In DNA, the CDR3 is TGTGCCAGCCTCTATGATACTAGCGGGAGGGGCGAGCAGTACTTC. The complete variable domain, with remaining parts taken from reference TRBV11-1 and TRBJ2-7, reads EAEVAQSPRYKITEKSQAVAFWCDPISGHATLYWYRQILGQGPELLVQFQDESVVDDSQLPKDRFSAERLKGVDSTLKIQPAELGDSAMYLCASLYDTSGRGEQYFGPGTRLTVT.

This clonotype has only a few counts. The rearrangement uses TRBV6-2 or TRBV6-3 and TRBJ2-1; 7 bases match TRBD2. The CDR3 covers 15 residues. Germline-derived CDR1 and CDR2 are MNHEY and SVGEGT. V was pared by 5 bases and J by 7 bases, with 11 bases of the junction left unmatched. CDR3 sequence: CASSRAGAGRNEQFF. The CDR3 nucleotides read TGTGCCAGCAGTCGGGCGGGAGCGGGCCGTAATGAGCAGTTCTTC.

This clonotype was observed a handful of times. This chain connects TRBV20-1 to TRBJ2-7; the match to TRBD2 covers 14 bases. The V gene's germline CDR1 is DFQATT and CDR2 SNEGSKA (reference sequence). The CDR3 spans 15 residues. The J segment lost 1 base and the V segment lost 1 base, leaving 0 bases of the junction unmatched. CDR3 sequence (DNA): TGCAGTGCTAGAGGACTAGCGGGAGGGTCCTACGAGCAGTACTTC. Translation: CSARGLAGGSYEQYF.

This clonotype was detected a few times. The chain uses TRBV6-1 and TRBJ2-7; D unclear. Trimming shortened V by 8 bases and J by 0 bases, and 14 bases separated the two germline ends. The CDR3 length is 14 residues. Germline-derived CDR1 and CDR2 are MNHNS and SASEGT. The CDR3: CASRIDESSYEQYF. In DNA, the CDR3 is TGTGCCAGCCGAATCGACGAAAGCTCCTACGAGCAGTACTTC.

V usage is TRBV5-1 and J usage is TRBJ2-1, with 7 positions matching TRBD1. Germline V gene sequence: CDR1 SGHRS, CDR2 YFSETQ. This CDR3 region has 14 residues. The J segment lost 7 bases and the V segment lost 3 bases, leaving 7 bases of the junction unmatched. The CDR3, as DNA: TGCGCCAGCAGCTCCCGACAGGGTCTGAATGAGCAGTTCTTC. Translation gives CASSSRQGLNEQFF.

The CDR3 nucleotides read TGTGCCAGCAGTTATGCAGGTTTATTGAATGAAAAACTGTTTTTT. This gives the protein CASSYAGLLNEKLFF. This sequence joins TRBV11-2 and TRBJ1-4, with unresolved D. The CDR3 covers 15 residues. Germline V gene lookup returns CDR1 SGHAT and CDR2 FQNNGV. V gave up 6 bases and J gave up 5 bases, with 16 bases separating them.

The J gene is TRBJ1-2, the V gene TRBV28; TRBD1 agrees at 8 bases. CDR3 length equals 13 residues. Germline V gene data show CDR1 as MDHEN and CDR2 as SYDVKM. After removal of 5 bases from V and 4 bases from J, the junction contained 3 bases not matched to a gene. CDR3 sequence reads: CASSEQGGYGYTF. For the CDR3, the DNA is TGTGCCAGCAGTGAACAGGGGGGCTATGGCTACACCTTC.

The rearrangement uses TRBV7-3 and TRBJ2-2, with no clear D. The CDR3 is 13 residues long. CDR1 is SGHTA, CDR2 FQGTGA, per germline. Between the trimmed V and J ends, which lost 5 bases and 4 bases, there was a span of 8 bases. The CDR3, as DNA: TGTGCCAGCAGCGGCAGCCTCACCGGGGAGCTGTTTTTT. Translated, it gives CASSGSLTGELFF. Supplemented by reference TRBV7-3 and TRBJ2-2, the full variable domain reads GAGVSQTPSNKVTEKGKYVELRCDPISGHTALYWYRQSLGQGPEFLIYFQGTGAADDSGLPNDRFFAVRPEGSVSTLKIQRTERGDSAVYLCASSGSLTGELFFGEGSRLTVL.

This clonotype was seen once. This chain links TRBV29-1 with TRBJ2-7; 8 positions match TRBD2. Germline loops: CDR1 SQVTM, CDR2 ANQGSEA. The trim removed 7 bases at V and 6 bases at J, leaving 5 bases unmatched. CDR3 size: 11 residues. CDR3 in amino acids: CSARLAIEQYF. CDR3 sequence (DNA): TGCAGCGCAAGACTAGCGATCGAGCAGTACTTC.

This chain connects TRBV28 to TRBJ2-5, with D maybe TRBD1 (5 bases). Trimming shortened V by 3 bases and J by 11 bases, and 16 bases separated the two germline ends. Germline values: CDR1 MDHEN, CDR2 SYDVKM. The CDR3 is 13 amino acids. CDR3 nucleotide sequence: TGTGCCAGCAGTTTTGGCAGGGAATACGGGCAGTACTTC. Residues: CASSFGREYGQYF.

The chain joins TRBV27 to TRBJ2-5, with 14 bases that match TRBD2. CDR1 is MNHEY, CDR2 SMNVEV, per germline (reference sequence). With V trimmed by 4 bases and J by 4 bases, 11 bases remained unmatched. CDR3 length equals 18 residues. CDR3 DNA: TGTGCCAGCAGTTCGACGACTAGCGGGAGGGCCTTCAGAGAGACCCAGTACTTC. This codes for CASSSTTSGRAFRETQYF.

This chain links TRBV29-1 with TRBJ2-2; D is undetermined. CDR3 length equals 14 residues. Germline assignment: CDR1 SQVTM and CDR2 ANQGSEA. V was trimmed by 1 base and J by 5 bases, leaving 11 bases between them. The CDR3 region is CSVEARGKTGELFF. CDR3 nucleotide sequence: TGCAGCGTTGAAGCACGCGGTAAAACCGGGGAGCTGTTTTTT.

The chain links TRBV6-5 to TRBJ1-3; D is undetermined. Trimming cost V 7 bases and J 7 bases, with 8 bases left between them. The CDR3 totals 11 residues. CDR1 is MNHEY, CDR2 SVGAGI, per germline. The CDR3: CASIWANTIYF. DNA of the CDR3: TGTGCCAGCATTTGGGCGAACACCATATATTTT.

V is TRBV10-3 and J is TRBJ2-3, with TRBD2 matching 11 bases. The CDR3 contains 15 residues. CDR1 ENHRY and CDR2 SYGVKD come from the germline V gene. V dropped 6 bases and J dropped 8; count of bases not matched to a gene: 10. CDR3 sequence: CAIRNPGLAETTQYF. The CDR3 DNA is TGTGCCATCAGGAACCCGGGACTAGCGGAAACTACGCAGTATTTT.

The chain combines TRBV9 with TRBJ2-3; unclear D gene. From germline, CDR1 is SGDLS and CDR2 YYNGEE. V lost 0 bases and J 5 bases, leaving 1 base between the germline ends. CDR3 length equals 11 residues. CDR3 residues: CASSVEDTQYF. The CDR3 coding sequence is TGTGCCAGCAGCGTAGAAGATACGCAGTATTTT.

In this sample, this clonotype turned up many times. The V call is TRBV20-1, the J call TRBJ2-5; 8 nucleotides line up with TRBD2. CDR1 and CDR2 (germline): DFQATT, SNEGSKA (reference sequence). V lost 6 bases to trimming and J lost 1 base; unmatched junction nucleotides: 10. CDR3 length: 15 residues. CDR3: CSAPLRTSGQETQYF. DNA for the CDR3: TGCAGTGCCCCGCTTCGAACTAGCGGCCAAGAGACCCAGTACTTC.

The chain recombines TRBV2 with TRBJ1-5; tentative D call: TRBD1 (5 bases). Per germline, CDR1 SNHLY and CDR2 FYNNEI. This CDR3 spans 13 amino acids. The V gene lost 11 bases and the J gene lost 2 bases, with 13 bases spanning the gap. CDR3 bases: TGTGCCGCCACCCGGGACGGCAATCAGCCCCAGCATTTT. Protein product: CAATRDGNQPQHF. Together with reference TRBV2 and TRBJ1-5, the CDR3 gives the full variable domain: EPEVTQTPSHQVTQMGQEVILRCVPISNHLYFYWYRQILGQKVEFLVSFYNNEISEKSEIFDDQFSVERPDGSNFTLKIRSTKLEDSAMYFCAATRDGNQPQHFGDGTRLSIL.

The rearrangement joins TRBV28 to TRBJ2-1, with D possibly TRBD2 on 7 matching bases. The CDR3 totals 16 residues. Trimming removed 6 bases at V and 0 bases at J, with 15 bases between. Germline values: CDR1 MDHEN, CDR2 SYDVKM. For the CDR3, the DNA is TGTGCCAGCAGCCCTTGGGGAGGGGGCTCCTACAATGAGCAGTTCTTC. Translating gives CASSPWGGGSYNEQFF.

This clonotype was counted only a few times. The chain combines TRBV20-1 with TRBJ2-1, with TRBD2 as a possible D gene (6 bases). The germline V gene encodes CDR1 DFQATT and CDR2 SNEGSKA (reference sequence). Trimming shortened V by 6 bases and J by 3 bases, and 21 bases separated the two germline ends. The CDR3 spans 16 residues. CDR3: CSAGTSLGGNYNEQFF. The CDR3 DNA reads TGCAGTGCCGGTACATCACTTGGGGGGAACTACAATGAGCAGTTCTTC.

For the CDR3, the DNA is TGTGCCAGCCGAGGACTAGCGGGAATACACAATGAGCAGTTCTTC. It is translated as CASRGLAGIHNEQFF. V is TRBV6-6 and J is TRBJ2-1, with 12 bases that match TRBD2. The J segment lost 5 bases and the V segment lost 8 bases, leaving 7 bases of the junction unmatched. This CDR3 is built from 15 residues. Germline values: CDR1 MNHNY, CDR2 SVGAGI (reference sequence).

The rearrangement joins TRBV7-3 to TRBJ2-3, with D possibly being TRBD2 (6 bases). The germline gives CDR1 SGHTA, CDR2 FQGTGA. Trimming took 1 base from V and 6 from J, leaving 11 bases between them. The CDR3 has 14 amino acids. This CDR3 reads CASSLSGTDDTQYF. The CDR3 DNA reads TGTGCCAGCAGCTTAAGCGGGACTGACGATACGCAGTATTTT.

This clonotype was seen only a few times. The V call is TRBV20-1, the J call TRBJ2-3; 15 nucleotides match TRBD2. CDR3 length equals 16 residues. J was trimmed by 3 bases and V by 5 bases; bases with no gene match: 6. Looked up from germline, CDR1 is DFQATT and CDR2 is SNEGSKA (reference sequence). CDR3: CSAPGLAGGRTDTQYF. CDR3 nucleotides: TGCAGTGCTCCGGGACTAGCGGGGGGACGGACAGATACGCAGTATTTT.

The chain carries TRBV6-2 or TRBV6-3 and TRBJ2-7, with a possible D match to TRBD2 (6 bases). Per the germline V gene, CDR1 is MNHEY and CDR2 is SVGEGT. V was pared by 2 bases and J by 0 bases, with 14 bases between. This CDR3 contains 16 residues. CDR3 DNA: TGTGCCAGCAGTTACATAGGGGAGGCCTCCTCCTACGAGCAGTACTTC. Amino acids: CASSYIGEASSYEQYF.

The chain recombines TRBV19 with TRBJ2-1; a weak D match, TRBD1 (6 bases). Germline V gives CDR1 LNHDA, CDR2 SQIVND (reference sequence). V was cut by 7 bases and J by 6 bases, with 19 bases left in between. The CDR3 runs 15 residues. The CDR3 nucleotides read TGTGCCAGTATTGATAGTGGGGGCCACCTCAATGAGCAGTTCTTC. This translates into CASIDSGGHLNEQFF.

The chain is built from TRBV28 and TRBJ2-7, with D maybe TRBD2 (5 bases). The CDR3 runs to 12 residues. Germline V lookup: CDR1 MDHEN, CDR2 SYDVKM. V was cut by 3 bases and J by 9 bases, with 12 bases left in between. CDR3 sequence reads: CASSLAGWGQYF. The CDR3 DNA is TGTGCCAGCAGTTTGGCGGGCTGGGGGCAGTACTTC.

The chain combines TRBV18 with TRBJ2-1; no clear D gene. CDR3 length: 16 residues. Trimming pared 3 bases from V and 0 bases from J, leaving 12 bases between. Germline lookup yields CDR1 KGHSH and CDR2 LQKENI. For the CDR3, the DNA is TGTGCCAGCTCACCGATACCTCGTAGCTCCTACAATGAGCAGTTCTTC. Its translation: CASSPIPRSSYNEQFF.

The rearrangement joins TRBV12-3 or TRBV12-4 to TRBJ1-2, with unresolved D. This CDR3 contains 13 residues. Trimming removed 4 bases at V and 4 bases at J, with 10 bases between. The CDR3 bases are TGTGCCAGCAGTTCCTCCTCCAGCTATGGCTACACCTTC. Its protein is CASSSSSSYGYTF.

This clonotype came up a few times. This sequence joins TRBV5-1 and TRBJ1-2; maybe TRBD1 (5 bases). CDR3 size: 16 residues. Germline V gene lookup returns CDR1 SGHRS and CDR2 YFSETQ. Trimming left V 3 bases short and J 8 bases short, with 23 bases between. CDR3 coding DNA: TGCGCCAGCAGCTCGGGACCGGCGGCCCAGGTTGGGGGCTACACCTTC. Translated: CASSSGPAAQVGGYTF.

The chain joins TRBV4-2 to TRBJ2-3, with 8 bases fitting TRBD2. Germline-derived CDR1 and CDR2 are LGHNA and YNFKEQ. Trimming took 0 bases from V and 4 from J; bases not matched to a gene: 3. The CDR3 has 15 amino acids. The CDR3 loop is CASSQEAGGADTQYF. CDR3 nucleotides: TGTGCCAGCAGCCAAGAGGCGGGAGGTGCAGATACGCAGTATTTT.

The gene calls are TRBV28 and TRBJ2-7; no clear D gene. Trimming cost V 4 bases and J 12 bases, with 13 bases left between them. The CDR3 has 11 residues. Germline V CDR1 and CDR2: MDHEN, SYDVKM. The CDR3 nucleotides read TGTGCCAGCAGTTCGCTCGGTGGGGTGTACTTC. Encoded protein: CASSSLGGVYF.

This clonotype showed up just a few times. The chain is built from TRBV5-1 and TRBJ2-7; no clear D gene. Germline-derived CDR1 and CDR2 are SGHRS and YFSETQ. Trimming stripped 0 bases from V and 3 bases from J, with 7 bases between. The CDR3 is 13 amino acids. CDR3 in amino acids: CASSLGHDYEQYF. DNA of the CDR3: TGCGCCAGCAGCTTGGGACACGACTACGAGCAGTACTTC.